This T cell receptor beta chain came from a study of cytomegalovirus exposure and HLA in healthy donors (dated by TCRdb to 2017 to 2019). About the study as a whole: An earlier analysis of 587 of the donors reported about 280 Gb of sequence data and 95 million to 130 million unique TCR beta sequences obtained from some 170 million T cells. An early release that covered some 630 HLA-typed donors contained approximately 290 gigabases of sequencing data and around 85 million unique TCR sequences. Of the 300 to 400 genotyped donors, around 81% fell in the genetic ancestry cluster associated with self-reported Caucasian donors. The study was designed to test whether signatures of past pathogen exposure could be identified by cataloging public T cell receptors. The study profiled the T cell repertoires of hundreds of subjects by immunosequencing and related them to cytomegalovirus serostatus. In addition to the first cohort of 666 subjects, a separate validation cohort of approximately 120 different subjects was used. The study combined high-throughput TCR immunosequencing, statistical association of individual TCRs with disease status, and machine learning to predict cytomegalovirus infection status. A later analysis re-examined previously published TCR beta repertoires from more than 550 donors and added high-resolution HLA genotyping to investigate patterns of TCR occurrence. In the later analysis, no new phenotypic data were used to find candidate immune exposures; instead, reliance was placed on TCR beta sequences and their occurrence across donors. To decide whether each TCR beta V gene segment behaved as functional or pseudogenic, an earlier analysis of some 580 of the donors relied on high-throughput TCR beta sequencing. Donor age, sex, ethnicity and CMV serostatus were compiled alongside the repertoire data. A later genetic analysis took genome-wide SNP genotypes for about 65% of the 666 donors and used that subset as a discovery cohort. All discovery cohort repertoires had been generated using a single sequencing platform. Class I and class II HLA loci were covered by the typing at four-digit resolution. The number of typed donors differed by locus: roughly 620-630 for A, B, C, DRB1 and DQB1; 500 to 550 for DQA1; fewer than 610 for DPA1; and about 470 for DPB1. Roughly five DR-DQ haplotypes were handled as single units for association and clustering, since linkage in the cohort was strong. Across around 400 genotyped donors of the cohort, an average of roughly 230,000 unique TCR beta nucleotide sequences per donor were sequenced, and roughly 18% of those sequences were non-productive.

Overall study outcomes, separate from this receptor: The cohort was sequenced for TCR beta chains only, and without alpha or paired-chain data the features that could be detected were limited. A later analysis found that TCR association rates varied across HLA loci, with DRB1 alleles showing the most associated TCRs and HLA-C alleles the fewest. The presence/absence analyses assumed that sequencing depth was roughly uniform across donors, and that assumption may not be true. Across donors, most TCR sequences were observed very rarely, whereas some public TCRs were present in many individuals. Strong co-occurrence of HLA alleles, especially DR and DQ, made assigning TCR associations to individual alleles difficult. In a later genetic analysis, fewer N-insertions in productive TCRs were reported among donors in an Asian-associated ancestry cluster than the roughly 700-donor mean. The sequencing pipeline was judged likely to have produced a cluster of highly shared sequence variants as a technical artifact. An association between a missense DCLRE1C variant and V-gene and J-gene trimming of TCR beta chains was found in a later genetic analysis and replicated in an independent cohort. In vitro tests confirmed that a few of the cytomegalovirus-associated TCR beta chains recognize cytomegalovirus antigens. In both the original and validation cohorts, the classifier was reported to diagnose cytomegalovirus status with high specificity and sensitivity. The earlier analysis of about 600 of the donors excluded around 17 rarely observed V segments, including chromosome 9 orphons, because counts were too low. In a later analysis, several top co-occurrence clusters were reported to appear linked to parvovirus B19, influenza, CMV and Epstein-Barr virus. The authors suggested that the approach could potentially be generalized to other disease states and immunological phenotypes. A further reported finding was that TCR beta sequences accurately predicted the HLA-A and HLA-B alleles for most subjects in the first cohort. In a later analysis, HLA-associated TCR beta chains were found to be more clonally expanded and to have lower generation probabilities than equally common non-associated chains. In an earlier analysis of 587 of the donors, most TCR beta V segments appeared in productive rearrangements about 90% or about 30% of the time, broadly matching IMGT annotations. At a false discovery rate of 0.05, a later analysis linked 16,000 or so TCR beta sequences to specific HLA alleles. Some IMGT-functional V segments, including TRBV6-2 and TRBV6-3, could not be told apart with the 87-base-pair reads, so those segments were excluded. HLA typing was unavailable for some donors at each locus, so association tests used only the typed subset. A later analysis found that most CMV-associated TCR beta chains appeared HLA-restricted, with HLA associations seemingly driven largely by CMV exposure. Linkage disequilibrium might explain the correlated functional status among segregating V segments, but an unknown experimental factor could not be excluded. A total of 150 or so TCR beta chains were listed by the study as associated with cytomegalovirus. Immune exposure information for the cohort was limited to CMV serostatus.

Library construction relied on the immunoSEQ multiplex PCR assay. For the multiplex PCR, a mixture combining 60 forward primers for TCR Vbeta segments and 13 reverse primers for TCR Jbeta segments was used. Amplification of the CDR3 region of rearranged TCR beta genes was performed with a multiplex PCR assay on genomic DNA. The Illumina HiSeq System was used to sequence the amplified TCR beta libraries as 87-base-pair reads. The paper's data handling went like this. A later analysis tallied some 79 million unique TCR beta chains across the 666 repertoires, and around 9.9 million of those chains were shared by two or more donors. To remove PCR and sequencing errors, raw reads were error-corrected and collapsed into unique sequences using a nearest-neighbor algorithm that merged closely related sequences. V, D and J gene segments were assigned by aligning CDR3 sequences to IMGT reference sequences. For a sequence to be retained, a match of at least six nucleotides to both a V gene segment and a J gene segment was required. A rearrangement counted as productive if the CDR3 had no stop codons and remained in frame with V and J, and every other rearrangement counted as non-productive. CDR3 was defined according to IMGT convention as the region running from the second conserved V-encoded cysteine to the conserved J-encoded phenylalanine. In an earlier analysis of around 540 of the donors, sequences lacking an unambiguous match to a single V gene segment were excluded. An earlier analysis of approximately 590 of the donors classified V segments as functional when productive rearrangements were above 56.7% and as segregating when the standard deviation between donors was above 5%. To diagnose cytomegalovirus status from the catalog of TCR beta chain sequences, a statistical classification framework was built. A later analysis assigned V and J genes by comparing TCR nucleotide sequences with IMGT/GENE-DB human TR gene sequences. The TCRdist pipeline was used in a later analysis to assign CDR3 sequences and most-parsimonious VDJ recombination scenarios. In a later analysis, each TCR beta chain was defined by its CDR3 amino acid sequence together with its V-gene family, and reads lacking a unique V-gene family were excluded. A later analysis removed 550 to 700 highly shared, low-generation-probability nucleotide sequences to deal with suspected cross-contamination and a sequencing artifact. A later analysis calculated a clonal expansion index for each public chain from normalized within-repertoire ranks of inferred template counts. A later analysis computed generation probabilities with a VDJ recombination model fitted to out-of-frame rearrangements, and checked the results against IGoR. In a later analysis, TCR-TCR, TCR-HLA and TCR-CMV co-occurrence was scored with hypergeometric tests, and a repertoire-size bias correction was applied to TCR pairs. In a later analysis, false discovery rates were estimated by permuting HLA or CMV assignments 20 times. A later analysis grouped co-occurring TCRs with DBSCAN, adding TCRdist sequence similarity when clustering within HLA-allele-positive subsets. Repertoires with fewer than 30,000 or more than 120,000 public chains, plus five repertoires with anomalous nucleotide sharing, were excluded from co-occurrence clustering. Imported from immuneACCESS, the table was reduced by TCRdb to in-frame sequences with V and J called. These copies leave out some clones; in studies compared against another copy, an unresolved V gene accounts for under half, and the cause of the remainder is not known. V and J calls and clone size follow that table, whereas D and trimming were derived from the DNA. The sample table contains roughly 240,000 clones; only one count was recorded for around 80% of them. Roughly 0.45% of the sample comes from the top ten.

Notes on this clone: It has no known antigen specificity. One base away there is no much larger clone; base qualities are not given.

V is reduced by 6 bases and J by 6 bases, leaving a spacing of 21 bases between them. Including cysteine and phenylalanine, the CDR3 has 15 amino acids. Only CDR3 DNA remains: 45 bases, in frame from the first base. From the germline V gene, CDR1 is SGHVS and CDR2 is FQNEAQ. The cohort consisted of 650 to 850 healthy bone marrow donors. All cohort members were sampled while nominally healthy, although unrecorded immune exposures were likely present. The donor was CMV seronegative and belonged to the group of around 350 seronegative cohort members. Every donor gave a peripheral blood sample, and the peripheral blood mononuclear cells from that sample were used for TCR beta sequencing. Genomic DNA was extracted from the blood cell samples with the Qiagen DNeasy Blood Extraction Kit.

The V and J segments used are TRBV7-8 and TRBJ2-7; a tentative D call is TRBD2 (6 bases match). Input material: PBMCs. The TCR was taken from a boy aged 5-17 years in good health and CMV-seronegative. The CDR3 protein: CASRPAIGGLSEQYF. In nucleotides, the sequence is TGTGCCAGCAGGCCAGCGATCGGGGGACTGAGCGAGCAGTACTTC.